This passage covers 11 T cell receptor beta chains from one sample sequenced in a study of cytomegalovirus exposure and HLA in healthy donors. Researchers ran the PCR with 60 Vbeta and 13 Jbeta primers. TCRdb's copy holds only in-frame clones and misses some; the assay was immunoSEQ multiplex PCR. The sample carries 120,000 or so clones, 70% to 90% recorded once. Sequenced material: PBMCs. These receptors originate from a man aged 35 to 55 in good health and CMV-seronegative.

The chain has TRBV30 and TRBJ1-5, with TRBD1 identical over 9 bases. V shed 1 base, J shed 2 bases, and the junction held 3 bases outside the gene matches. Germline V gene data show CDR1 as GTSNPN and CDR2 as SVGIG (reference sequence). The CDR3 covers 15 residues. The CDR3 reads CAWSGQGGGNQPQHF. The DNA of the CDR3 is TGTGCCTGGAGTGGACAGGGGGGTGGCAATCAGCCCCAGCATTTT.

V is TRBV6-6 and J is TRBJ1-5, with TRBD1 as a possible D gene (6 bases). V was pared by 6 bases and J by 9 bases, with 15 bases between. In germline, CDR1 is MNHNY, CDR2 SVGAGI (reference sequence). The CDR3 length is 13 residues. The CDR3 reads CASSLDRFRPQHF. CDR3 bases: TGTGCCAGCAGCCTAGACAGGTTTAGGCCCCAGCATTTT.

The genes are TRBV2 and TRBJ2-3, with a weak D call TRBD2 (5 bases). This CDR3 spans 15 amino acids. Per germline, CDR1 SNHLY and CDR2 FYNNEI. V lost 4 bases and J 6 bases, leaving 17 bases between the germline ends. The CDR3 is CASSGTLPARDTQYF. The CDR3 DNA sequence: TGTGCCAGCAGTGGGACTCTCCCGGCTAGGGATACGCAGTATTTT.

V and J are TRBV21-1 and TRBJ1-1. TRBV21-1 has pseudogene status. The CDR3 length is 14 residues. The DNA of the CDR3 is TGTGCCAGCAGCCCTACGCGTGAACACACTGAAGCTTTCTTT. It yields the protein CASSPTREHTEAFF.

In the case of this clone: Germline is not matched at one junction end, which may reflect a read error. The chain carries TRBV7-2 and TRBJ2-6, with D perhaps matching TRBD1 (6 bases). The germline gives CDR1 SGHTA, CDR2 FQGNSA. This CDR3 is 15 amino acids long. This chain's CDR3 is CASSAGQLGANGLTF. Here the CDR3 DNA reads TGTGCCAGCAGCGCTGGACAGCTCGGGGCCAACGGCCTGACTTTC.

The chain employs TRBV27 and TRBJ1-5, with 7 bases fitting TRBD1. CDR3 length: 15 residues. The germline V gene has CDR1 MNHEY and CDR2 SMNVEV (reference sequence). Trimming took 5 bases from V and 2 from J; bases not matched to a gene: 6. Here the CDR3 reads CASSANRGGNQPQHF. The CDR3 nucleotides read TGTGCCAGCAGTGCCAACAGGGGCGGCAATCAGCCCCAGCATTTT.

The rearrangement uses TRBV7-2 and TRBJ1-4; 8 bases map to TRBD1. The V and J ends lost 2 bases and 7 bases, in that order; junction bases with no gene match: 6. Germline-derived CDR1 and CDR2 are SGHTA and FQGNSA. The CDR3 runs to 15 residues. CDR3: CASSLSTTGGEKLFF. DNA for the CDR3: TGTGCCAGCAGCTTATCGACAACAGGGGGTGAAAAACTGTTTTTT.

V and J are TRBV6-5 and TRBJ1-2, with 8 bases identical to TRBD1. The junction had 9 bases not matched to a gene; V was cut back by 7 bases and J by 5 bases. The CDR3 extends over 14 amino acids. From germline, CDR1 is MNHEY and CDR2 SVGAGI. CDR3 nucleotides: TGTGCCAGCACCTCAATCAGGACAGGGTATGGCTACACCTTC. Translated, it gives CASTSIRTGYGYTF.

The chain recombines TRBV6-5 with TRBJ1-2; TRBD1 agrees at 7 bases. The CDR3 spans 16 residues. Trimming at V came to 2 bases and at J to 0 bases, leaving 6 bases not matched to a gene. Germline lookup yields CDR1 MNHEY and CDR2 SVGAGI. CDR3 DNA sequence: TGTGCCAGCAGTTACCGGAGGACAGGCCCTAACTATGGCTACACCTTC. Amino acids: CASSYRRTGPNYGYTF.

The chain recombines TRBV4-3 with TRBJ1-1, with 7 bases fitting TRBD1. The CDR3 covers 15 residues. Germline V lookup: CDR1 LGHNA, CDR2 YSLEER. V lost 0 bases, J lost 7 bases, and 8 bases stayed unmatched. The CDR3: CASSQDGDRVFEAFF. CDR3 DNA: TGCGCCAGCAGCCAAGATGGGGACAGAGTATTTGAAGCTTTCTTT.

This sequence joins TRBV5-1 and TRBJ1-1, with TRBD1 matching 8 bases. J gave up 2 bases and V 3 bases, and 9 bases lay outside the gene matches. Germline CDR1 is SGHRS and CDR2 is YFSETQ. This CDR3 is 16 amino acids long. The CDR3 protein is CASSSGQAFKNTEAFF. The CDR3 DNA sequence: TGCGCCAGCAGCTCGGGACAGGCGTTCAAAAACACTGAAGCTTTCTTT.